Below are 8 T cell receptor beta chains sequenced from a single sample in a study of T cell repertoires in cytomegalovirus infection. TCRdb re-derived calls from the reads in MiXCR, one entry per CDR3 protein. The table records 150,000 or so distinct CDR3 sequences, 17% of them present only once. Specimen: CD8+ T cells from PBMCs. Source of these receptors: a human donor in good health (CMV status not recorded). Some clones in this sample may be carry-over from other donors' samples.

V is TRBV7-2 and J is TRBJ2-4; 10 nucleotides agree with TRBD2. The CDR3 spans 16 residues. V shed 4 bases and J 0 bases; nucleotides not matched to a gene: 3. Germline V gene sequence: CDR1 SGHTA, CDR2 FQGNSA. The CDR3 DNA reads TGTGCCAGCAGCTCCGGGACTAGCGTAGCCAAAAACATTCAGTACTTC. Translation: CASSSGTSVAKNIQYF. The variable domain in full, with the rest retrieved from reference TRBV7-2 and TRBJ2-4, is GAGVSQSPSNKVTEKGKDVELRCDPISGHTALYWYRQSLGQGLEFLIYFQGNSAPDKSGLPSDRFSAERTGGSVSTLTIQRTQQEDSAVYLCASSSGTSVAKNIQYFGAGTRLSVL.

This sequence joins TRBV12-3 or TRBV12-4 and TRBJ2-7, with 13 bases matching TRBD2. The CDR3 is made up of 17 amino acids. V was pared by 2 bases and J by 2 bases, with 6 bases of the junction left unmatched. The CDR3 is CASSLIRLAGGTYEQYF. CDR3 nucleotide sequence: TGTGCCAGCAGTTTAATACGACTAGCGGGGGGAACCTACGAGCAGTACTTC.

The chain couples TRBV19 to TRBJ1-1; D remains unclear. The ends were cut back, 7 bases at V and 3 bases at J, with 6 bases in the middle. CDR3 size: 11 residues. CDR1 is LNHDA, CDR2 SQIVND, per germline (reference sequence). CDR3 region: CASTSHTEAFF. The CDR3 DNA reads TGTGCCAGTACTTCCCACACTGAAGCTTTCTTT. Drawing the rest from reference TRBV19 and TRBJ1-1, the complete variable domain is DGGITQSPKYLFRKEGQNVTLSCEQNLNHDAMYWYRQDPGQGLRLIYYSQIVNDFQKGDIAEGYSVSREKKESFPLTVTSAQKNPTAFYLCASTSHTEAFFGQGTRLTVV.

With respect to this clonotype: In this CDR3 the conserved last residue, phenylalanine or tryptophan, is missing, so a read error is likely. The rearrangement joins TRBV11-2 to TRBJ2-3, with D unclear. The V gene lost 7 bases and the J gene lost 1 base, with 12 bases spanning the gap. This CDR3 contains 14 residues. Germline assignment: CDR1 SGHAT and CDR2 FQNNGV. The CDR3 loop is CASTFDAGTDTQYL. In DNA form, the CDR3 reads TGTGCCAGCACCTTTGATGCAGGCACAGATACGCAGTATTTA.

This clonotype was seen a few times. The rearrangement uses TRBV2 and TRBJ2-1, with 9 bases matching TRBD2. This CDR3 contains 18 residues. Looked up from germline, CDR1 is SNHLY and CDR2 is FYNNEI. V lost 10 bases and J lost 7; bases outside the gene matches: 23. Here the CDR3 reads CAIPGKRGGLAVGNEQFF. The DNA of the CDR3 is TGTGCCATTCCCGGGAAGAGGGGGGGACTAGCAGTCGGGAATGAGCAGTTCTTC.

This clonotype was seen many times. The V and J genes are TRBV7-9 and TRBJ2-1; no definite D call. CDR3 size: 14 residues. V was pared by 6 bases and J by 6 bases, with 15 bases between. The germline V gene has CDR1 SEHNR and CDR2 FQNEAQ (reference sequence). CDR3 bases: TGTGCCAGCAGTCCCTCCAGGACGTCCAATGAGCAGTTCTTC. Its protein product is CASSPSRTSNEQFF.

The chain couples TRBV29-1 to TRBJ1-6; the D gene is possibly TRBD1 (6 bases). Trimming pared 3 bases from V and 9 bases from J, leaving 12 bases between. The CDR3 extends over 13 amino acids. Germline CDR1 and CDR2: SQVTM and ANQGSEA. CDR3 residues: CSVESGVGSPLHF. The CDR3 DNA sequence: TGCAGCGTTGAGTCAGGGGTTGGTTCACCCCTCCACTTT. Variable domain in full (rest from reference TRBV29-1 and TRBJ1-6): SAVISQKPSRDICQRGTSLTIQCQVDSQVTMMFWYRQQPGQSLTLIATANQGSEATYESGFVIDKFPISRPNLTFSTLTVSNMSPEDSSIYLCSVESGVGSPLHFGNGTRLTVT.

This clonotype was observed a handful of times. The chain is built from TRBV20-1 and TRBJ2-1; D call uncertain. The CDR3 loop spans 12 amino acids. Germline V lookup: CDR1 DFQATT, CDR2 SNEGSKA (reference sequence). Trimming left V 7 bases short and J 4 bases short, with 11 bases between. CDR3 protein: CSVPSGYNEQFF. DNA of the CDR3: TGCAGTGTTCCAAGTGGGTACAATGAGCAGTTCTTC.